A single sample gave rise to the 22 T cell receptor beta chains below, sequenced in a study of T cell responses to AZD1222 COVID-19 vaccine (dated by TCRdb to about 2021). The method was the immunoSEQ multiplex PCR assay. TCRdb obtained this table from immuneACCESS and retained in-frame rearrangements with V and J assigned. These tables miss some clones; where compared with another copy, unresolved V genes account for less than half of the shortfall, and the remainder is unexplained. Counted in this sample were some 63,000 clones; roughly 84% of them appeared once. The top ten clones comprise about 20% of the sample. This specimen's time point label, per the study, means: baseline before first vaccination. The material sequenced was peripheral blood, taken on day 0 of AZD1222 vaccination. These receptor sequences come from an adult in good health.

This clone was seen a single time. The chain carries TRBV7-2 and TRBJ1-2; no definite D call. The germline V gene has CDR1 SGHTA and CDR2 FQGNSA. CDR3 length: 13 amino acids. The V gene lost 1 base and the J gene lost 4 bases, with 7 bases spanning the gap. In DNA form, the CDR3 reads TGTGCCAGCAGCTTAGATGCAGTCTATGGCTACACCTTC. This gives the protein CASSLDAVYGYTF. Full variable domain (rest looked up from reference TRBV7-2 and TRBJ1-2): GAGVSQSPSNKVTEKGKDVELRCDPISGHTALYWYRQSLGQGLEFLIYFQGNSAPDKSGLPSDRFSAERTGGSVSTLTIQRTQQEDSAVYLCASSLDAVYGYTFGSGTRLTVV.

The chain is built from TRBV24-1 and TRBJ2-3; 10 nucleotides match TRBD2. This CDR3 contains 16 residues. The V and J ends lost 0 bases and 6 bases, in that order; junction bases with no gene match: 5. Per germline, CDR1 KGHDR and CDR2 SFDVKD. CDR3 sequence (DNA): TGTGCCACCAGTGATTTGAGCAGCGGGAGGGGGGATACGCAGTATTTT. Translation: CATSDLSSGRGDTQYF.

CDR3 sequence (DNA): TGTGCCAGCAGTGAAAGAAGGGGAGAGCAAGGCTACACCTTC. Translating gives CASSERRGEQGYTF. This sequence joins TRBV6-1 and TRBJ1-2, with a tentative D call TRBD1 (5 bases). V lost 2 bases to trimming and J lost 8 bases, with 15 bases between them. Per the germline V gene, CDR1 is MNHNS and CDR2 is SASEGT. The CDR3 totals 14 residues.

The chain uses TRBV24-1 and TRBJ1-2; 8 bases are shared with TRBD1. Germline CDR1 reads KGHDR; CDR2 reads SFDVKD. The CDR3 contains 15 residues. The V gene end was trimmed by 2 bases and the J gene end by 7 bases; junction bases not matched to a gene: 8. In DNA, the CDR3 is TGTGCCACCAGTGATTCCAACGACAGGGGAGGTGGCTACACCTTC. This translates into CATSDSNDRGGGYTF.

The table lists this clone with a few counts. The CDR3 here is CASSPYLSRYNEQFF. CDR3 coding DNA: TGCGCCAGCAGCCCTTACTTATCTCGCTACAATGAGCAGTTCTTC. The chain has TRBV5-1 and TRBJ2-1; D remains ambiguous. In germline, CDR1 is SGHRS, CDR2 YFSETQ. The germline V and J ends were trimmed by 4 bases and 3 bases, with 14 bases remaining between them. The CDR3 consists of 15 residues.

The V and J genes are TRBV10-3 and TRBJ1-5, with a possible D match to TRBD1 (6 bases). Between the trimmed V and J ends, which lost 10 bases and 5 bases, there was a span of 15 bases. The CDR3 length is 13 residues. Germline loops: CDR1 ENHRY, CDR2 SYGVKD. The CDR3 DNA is TGTGCCACTCACAGGGAACGGGATCAGCCCCAGCATTTT. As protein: CATHRERDQPQHF.

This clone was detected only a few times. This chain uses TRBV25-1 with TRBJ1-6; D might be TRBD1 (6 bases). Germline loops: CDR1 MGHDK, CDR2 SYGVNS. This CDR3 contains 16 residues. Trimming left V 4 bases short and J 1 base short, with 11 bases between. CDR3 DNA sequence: TGTGCCAGCAGTGCTTCGACAGGATCCTATAATTCACCCCTCCACTTT. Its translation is CASSASTGSYNSPLHF.

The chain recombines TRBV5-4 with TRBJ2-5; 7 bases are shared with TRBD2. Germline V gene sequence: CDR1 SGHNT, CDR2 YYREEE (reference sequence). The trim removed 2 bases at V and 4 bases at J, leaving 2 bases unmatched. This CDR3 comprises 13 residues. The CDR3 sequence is CASSFPGGETQYF. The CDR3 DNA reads TGTGCCAGCAGCTTCCCGGGGGGAGAGACCCAGTACTTC.

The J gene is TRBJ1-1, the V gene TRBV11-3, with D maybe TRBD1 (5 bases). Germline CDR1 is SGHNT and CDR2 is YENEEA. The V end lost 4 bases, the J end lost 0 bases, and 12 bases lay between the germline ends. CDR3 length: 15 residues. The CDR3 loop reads CASSYPDRLNTEAFF. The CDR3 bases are TGTGCCAGCAGCTATCCAGACAGACTGAACACTGAAGCTTTCTTT.

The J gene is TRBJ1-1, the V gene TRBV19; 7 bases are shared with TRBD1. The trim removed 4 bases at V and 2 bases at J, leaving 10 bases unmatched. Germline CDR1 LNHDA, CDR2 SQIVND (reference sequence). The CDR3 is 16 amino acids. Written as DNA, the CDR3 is TGTGCCAGTAGTACTCCTTACAGGGGAGGAAACACTGAAGCTTTCTTT. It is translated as CASSTPYRGGNTEAFF.

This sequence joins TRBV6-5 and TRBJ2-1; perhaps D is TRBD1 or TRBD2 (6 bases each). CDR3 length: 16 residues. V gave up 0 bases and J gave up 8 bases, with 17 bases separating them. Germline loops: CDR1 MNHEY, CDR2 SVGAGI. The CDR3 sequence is CASSYSKTSGGYEQFF. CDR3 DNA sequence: TGTGCCAGCAGTTACTCCAAGACATCCGGGGGCTATGAGCAGTTCTTC.

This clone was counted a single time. The CDR3 DNA follows: TGCGCCAGCAGCCGAGATGGCGCAGATACGCAGTATTTT. It is translated as CASSRDGADTQYF. The chain employs TRBV5-1 and TRBJ2-3, with unresolved D. Trimming left V 4 bases short and J 4 bases short, with 10 bases between. The CDR3 has 13 amino acids. CDR1 is SGHRS, CDR2 YFSETQ, per germline.

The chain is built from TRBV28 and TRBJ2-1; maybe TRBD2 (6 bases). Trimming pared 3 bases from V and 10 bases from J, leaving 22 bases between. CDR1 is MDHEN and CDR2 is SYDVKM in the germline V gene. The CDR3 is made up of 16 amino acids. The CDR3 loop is CASSFVGRLGLGEQFF. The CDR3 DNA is TGTGCCAGCAGTTTTGTTGGGAGACTAGGGCTGGGGGAGCAGTTCTTC.

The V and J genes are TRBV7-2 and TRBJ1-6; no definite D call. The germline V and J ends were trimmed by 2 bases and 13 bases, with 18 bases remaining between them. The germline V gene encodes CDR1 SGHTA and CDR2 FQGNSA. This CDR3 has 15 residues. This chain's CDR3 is CASSLLGRPGGPLHF. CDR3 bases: TGTGCCAGCAGCTTATTGGGCAGGCCCGGAGGCCCCCTCCACTTT.

CDR3: CASNPDTSYGYTF. The CDR3 nucleotides are TGTGCCAGCAACCCCGACACCTCCTATGGCTACACCTTC. This chain connects TRBV6-5 to TRBJ1-2; D unresolved. Trimming removed 7 bases from V and 4 bases from J, with 13 bases in between. Germline values: CDR1 MNHEY, CDR2 SVGAGI. CDR3 size: 13 residues.

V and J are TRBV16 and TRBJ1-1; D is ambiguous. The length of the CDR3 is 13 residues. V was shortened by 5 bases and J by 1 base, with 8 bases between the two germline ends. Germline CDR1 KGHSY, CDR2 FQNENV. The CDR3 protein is CASSEQRNTEAFF. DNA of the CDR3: TGTGCCAGCAGCGAACAGAGGAACACTGAAGCTTTCTTT.

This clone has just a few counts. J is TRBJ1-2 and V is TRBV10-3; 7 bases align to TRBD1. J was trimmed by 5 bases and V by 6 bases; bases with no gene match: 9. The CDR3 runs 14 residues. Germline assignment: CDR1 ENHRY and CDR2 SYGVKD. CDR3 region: CAISEGDRMYGYTF. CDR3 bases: TGTGCCATCAGCGAGGGGGACAGAATGTATGGCTACACCTTC.

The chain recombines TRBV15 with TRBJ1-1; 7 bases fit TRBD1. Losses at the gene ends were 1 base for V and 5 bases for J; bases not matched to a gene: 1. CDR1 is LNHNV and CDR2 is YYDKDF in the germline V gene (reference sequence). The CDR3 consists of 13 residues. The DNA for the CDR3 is TGTGCCACCAGCAGAGCAGGGGGAACTGAAGCTTTCTTT. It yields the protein CATSRAGGTEAFF.

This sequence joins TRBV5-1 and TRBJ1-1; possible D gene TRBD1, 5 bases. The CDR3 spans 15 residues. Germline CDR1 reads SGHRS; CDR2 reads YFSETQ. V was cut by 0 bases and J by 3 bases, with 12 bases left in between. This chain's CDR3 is CASSLGVRADTEAFF. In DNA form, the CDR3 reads TGCGCCAGCAGCTTGGGGGTCAGGGCGGACACTGAAGCTTTCTTT.

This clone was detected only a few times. CDR3 region: CASIGGQGSPGANVLTF. The CDR3 nucleotides are TGTGCCAGCATCGGAGGACAGGGATCCCCTGGGGCCAACGTCCTGACTTTC. This rearrangement joins TRBV21-1 to TRBJ2-6; TRBD1 reflects the table's D call only, with no check against the DNA. TRBV21-1 is tagged as a pseudogene. The CDR3 totals 17 residues.

The CDR3 sequence is CASSEIWGNTEAFF. As DNA, the CDR3 is TGTGCCAGCAGTGAAATCTGGGGGAACACTGAAGCTTTCTTT. The chain has TRBV6-1 and TRBJ1-1; D remains ambiguous. Trimming shortened V by 2 bases and J by 1 base, and 8 bases separated the two germline ends. There are 14 residues in the CDR3. Germline V gene data show CDR1 as MNHNS and CDR2 as SASEGT.

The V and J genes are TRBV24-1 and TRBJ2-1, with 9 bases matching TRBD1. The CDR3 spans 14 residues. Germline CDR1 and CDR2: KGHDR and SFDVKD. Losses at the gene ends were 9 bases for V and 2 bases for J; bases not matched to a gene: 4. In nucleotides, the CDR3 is TGTGCCACCGCGGGACAGGGAACCTACAATGAGCAGTTCTTC. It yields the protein CATAGQGTYNEQFF.